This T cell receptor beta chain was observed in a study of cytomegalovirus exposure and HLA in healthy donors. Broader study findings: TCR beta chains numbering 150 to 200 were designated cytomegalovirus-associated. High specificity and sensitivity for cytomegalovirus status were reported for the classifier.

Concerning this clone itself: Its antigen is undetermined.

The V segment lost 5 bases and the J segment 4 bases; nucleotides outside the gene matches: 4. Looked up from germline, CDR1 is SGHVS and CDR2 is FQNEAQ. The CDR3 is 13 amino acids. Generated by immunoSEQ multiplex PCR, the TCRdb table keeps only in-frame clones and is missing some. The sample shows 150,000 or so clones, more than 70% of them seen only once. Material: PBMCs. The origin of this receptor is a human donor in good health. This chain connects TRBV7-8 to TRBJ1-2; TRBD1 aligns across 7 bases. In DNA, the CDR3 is TGTGCCAGCAGCCGACGGGACAGCTATGGCTACACCTTC. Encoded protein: CASSRRDSYGYTF. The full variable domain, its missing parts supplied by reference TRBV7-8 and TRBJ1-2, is GAGVSQSPRYKVAKRGQDVALRCDPISGHVSLFWYQQALGQGPEFLTYFQNEAQLDKSGLPSDRFFAERPEGSVSTLKIQRTQQEDSAVYLCASSRRDSYGYTFGSGTRLTVV.